The clone carrying this T cell receptor beta chain is a singleton in its sample. Together with a sample-barcoded 5' primer, a J-beta primer mix was included in a second PCR lasting about 7 to 11 cycles. TCRdb itself ran the 5' RACE reads through MiXCR, one entry per CDR3 protein. The profile shows 1,500,000 or so distinct CDR3 sequences, almost 60% of them singletons. The germline V gene has CDR1 MGHRA and CDR2 YSYEKL. The CDR3 is 14 residues long. V lost 1 base and J lost 8, with 14 bases in between. The source of the sample is a study of blood T cells in healthy people across ages. The rearrangement joins TRBV4-1 to TRBJ1-2; no clear D gene. Sequenced input: blood. The sequence derives from a man younger than 30 in good health. As DNA, the CDR3 is TGCGCCAGCAGCCAAGCCCCAGGATCTGACGGCTACACCTTC. Residues: CASSQAPGSDGYTF.